This T cell receptor beta chain came from a study of T cell responses to AZD1222 COVID-19 vaccine. CDR1 and CDR2 (germline): GTSNPN, SVGIG (reference sequence). The length of the CDR3 is 14 residues. Trimming removed 0 bases from V and 8 bases from J, with 16 bases in between. Whole-study results and caveats: AZD1222 recipients seropositive at baseline numbered only 5 or 6. Repertoire sampling occurred only after the peak T cell response. Donors skewed white British and female; clonal diversity was possibly underestimated.

Comment on this clone: Its antigen is as yet unknown.

Clones were sequenced by immunoSEQ multiplex PCR, and TCRdb holds only the in-frame ones, with some missing. The data contain approximately 150,000 clones, approximately 89% of them seen just once; the ten biggest clones take up 3% to 4%. The TCR originated in an adult in good health. This rearrangement joins TRBV30 to TRBJ1-2, with TRBD1 as a possible D gene (6 bases). Source: peripheral blood, taken on day 0 of MenACWY control vaccination. The CDR3 loop is CAWSVQGRMIGYTF. The CDR3 nucleotides are TGTGCCTGGAGTGTACAGGGCAGGATGATCGGCTACACCTTC.